A single sample is the source of the 21 T cell receptor beta chains below, sequenced in a study of molecular identifiers for immune sequencing clone quantification. TCRdb fed the PCR reads into MiXCR, producing one record per CDR3 protein. This sample carries 460,000 or so distinct CDR3 sequences, 20% to 25% of them seen once, and the ten largest clones take about 0.8%. The sample taken for sequencing was naive CD8+ T cells from blood, with Jurkat cell RNA spiked in. As to subset: FACS-sorted CD8+CD4-CCR7+CD45RA+ naive T cells. Receptors were obtained from a human donor in good health. Some libraries in this study had Jurkat cell RNA spiked in.

The rearrangement uses TRBV4-1 and TRBJ2-1; weak D call: TRBD1 (5 bases). Per the germline V gene, CDR1 is MGHRA and CDR2 is YSYEKL. This CDR3 has 15 amino acids. Trimming removed 1 base at V and 6 bases at J, with 13 bases between. This CDR3 is CASSQGPGMGNEQFF. The CDR3 DNA is TGCGCCAGCAGCCAAGGACCAGGGATGGGCAATGAGCAGTTCTTC.

This clonotype was seen at least ten times. This rearrangement joins TRBV11-2 to TRBJ2-3; 11 bases map to TRBD2. The V gene's germline CDR1 is SGHAT and CDR2 FQNNGV. The CDR3 sequence is 15 residues long. J was trimmed by 1 base and V by 6 bases; bases with no gene match: 3. For the CDR3, the DNA is TGTGCCAGCAGACTAGCGGGGGCTGGCACAGATACGCAGTATTTT. The encoded protein is CASRLAGAGTDTQYF. The full variable domain, its missing parts supplied by reference TRBV11-2 and TRBJ2-3, is EAGVAQSPRYKIIEKRQSVAFWCNPISGHATLYWYQQILGQGPKLLIQFQNNGVVDDSQLPKDRFSAERLKGVDSTLKIQPAKLEDSAVYLCASRLAGAGTDTQYFGPGTRLTVL.

This clonotype was detected a few times. This chain uses TRBV4-1 with TRBJ1-2; a possible D gene is TRBD1 (5 bases). Trimming stripped 0 bases from V and 7 bases from J, with 12 bases between. The CDR3 covers 14 residues. Germline CDR1 MGHRA, CDR2 YSYEKL. CDR3 region: CASSQDTGTAGYTF. The CDR3 DNA is TGCGCCAGCAGCCAAGATACAGGAACCGCTGGCTACACCTTC.

On this clonotype itself: Its ends do not fully match the called genes, so a read error is possible. In DNA form, the CDR3 reads TGTGCCAGCAGCTTATCGGTACAGGGCTTGAACATCGGGGAGCTGTTTTTT. Translating gives CASSLSVQGLNIGELFF. This sequence joins TRBV7-9 and TRBJ2-2, with D tentatively TRBD1 (6 bases). The germline CDR1 and CDR2 sequences are SEHNR and FQNEAQ (reference sequence). This CDR3 is 17 amino acids long. Complete variable domain (other parts from reference TRBV7-9 and TRBJ2-2): DTGVSQNPRHKITKRGQNVTFRCDPISEHNRLYWYRQTLGQGPEFLTYFQNEAQLEKSRLLSDRFSAERPKGSFSTLEIQRTEQGDSAMYLCASSLSVQGLNIGELFFGEGSRLTVL.

The sample holds many counts of this clonotype. The chain has TRBV9 and TRBJ2-7; 11 bases match TRBD2. The CDR3 sequence is 14 residues long. Germline V gives CDR1 SGDLS, CDR2 YYNGEE. Germline trimming cut 4 bases from V and 5 bases from J; bases unmatched to any gene: 5. In nucleotides, the CDR3 is TGTGCCAGCAGCCCACGGGGACTAGCGGACGAGCAGTACTTC. Its protein product is CASSPRGLADEQYF. The whole variable domain, remainder taken from reference TRBV9 and TRBJ2-7, is DSGVTQTPKHLITATGQRVTLRCSPRSGDLSVYWYQQSLDQGLQFLIQYYNGEERAKGNILERFSAQQFPDLHSELNLSSLELGDSALYFCASSPRGLADEQYFGPGTRLTVT.

The chain employs TRBV4-3 and TRBJ1-6; 7 bases agree with TRBD1. In germline, CDR1 is LGHNA, CDR2 YSLEER. CDR3 length equals 16 residues. V shed 0 bases, J shed 8 bases, and the junction held 7 bases outside the gene matches. The chain's CDR3 is CASSQELRGLDSPLHF. As DNA, the CDR3 is TGCGCCAGCAGCCAAGAACTTAGGGGGCTCGATTCACCCCTCCACTTT.

The V and J genes are TRBV7-9 and TRBJ2-7, with 7 positions matching TRBD2. V lost 4 bases, J lost 4 bases, and 13 bases stayed unmatched. The length of the CDR3 is 16 residues. In germline, CDR1 is SEHNR, CDR2 FQNEAQ (reference sequence). CDR3 DNA: TGTGCCAGCAGCTCACCTGTCGGCGGGAGTAATTACGAGCAGTACTTC. Its protein is CASSSPVGGSNYEQYF.

The chain is built from TRBV7-9 and TRBJ2-7; TRBD2 agrees at 9 bases. The germline gives CDR1 SEHNR, CDR2 FQNEAQ (reference sequence). The junction had 10 bases not matched to a gene; V was cut back by 9 bases and J by 4 bases. This CDR3 spans 14 amino acids. The CDR3 DNA reads as TGTGCCAGTGAGGGGGCTAGCGGGACTTACGAGCAGTACTTC. Residues: CASEGASGTYEQYF.

J is TRBJ2-2 and V is TRBV28; possible D gene TRBD2, 6 bases. This CDR3 is 15 amino acids long. The V gene lost 3 bases and the J gene lost 4 bases, with 12 bases spanning the gap. The germline gives CDR1 MDHEN, CDR2 SYDVKM. This chain's CDR3 is CASSLYRESTGELFF. The CDR3 DNA reads TGTGCCAGCAGTTTGTATCGGGAGAGCACCGGGGAGCTGTTTTTT.

This clonotype has at least ten counts. The V and J genes are TRBV27 and TRBJ2-3; D call uncertain. CDR1 and CDR2 (germline): MNHEY, SMNVEV (reference sequence). Deletions cut 6 bases from V and 4 bases from J, with 11 bases between. The CDR3 sequence is 13 residues long. In DNA form, the CDR3 reads TGTGCCAGCAGACCTCTTGGGTCAGATACGCAGTATTTT. This codes for CASRPLGSDTQYF.

CDR3 DNA sequence: TGTGCCTGGAGTGGACCAACAAGGACTAGCGGGCGGAGCTCCTACAATGAGCAGTTCTTC. This translates into CAWSGPTRTSGRSSYNEQFF. This sequence joins TRBV30 and TRBJ2-1; 11 bases are a match to TRBD2. The CDR3 has 20 residues. Trimming at V came to 1 base and at J to 0 bases, leaving 14 bases not matched to a gene. CDR1 and CDR2 from the germline V gene are GTSNPN and SVGIG (reference sequence). Variable domain in full (rest from reference TRBV30 and TRBJ2-1): SQTIHQWPATLVQPVGSPLSLECTVEGTSNPNLYWYRQAAGRGLQLLFYSVGIGQISSEVPQNLSASRPQDRQFILSSKKLLLSDSGFYLCAWSGPTRTSGRSSYNEQFFGPGTRLTVL.

This clonotype was observed a few times. The J gene is TRBJ1-1, the V gene TRBV27; D not resolved. Germline values: CDR1 MNHEY, CDR2 SMNVEV (reference sequence). Trimming pared 6 bases from V and 1 base from J, leaving 6 bases between. CDR3 length: 12 amino acids. The CDR3 DNA reads as TGTGCCAGCAGACATTCGAACACTGAAGCTTTCTTT. Translation: CASRHSNTEAFF.

The chain uses TRBV6-1 and TRBJ2-1; 10 positions match TRBD1. The V segment lost 6 bases and the J segment 5 bases; nucleotides outside the gene matches: 1. CDR3 length: 13 residues. From germline, CDR1 is MNHNS and CDR2 SASEGT. The CDR3 here is CASRDRGDNEQFF. Written as DNA, the CDR3 is TGTGCCAGCAGGGACAGGGGGGACAATGAGCAGTTCTTC.

Turning to this clonotype: A much larger clone differs by one base, so this may be a read error. The chain couples TRBV5-6 to TRBJ1-1; no clear D. Germline loops: CDR1 SGHDT, CDR2 YYEEEE. The CDR3 is made up of 15 amino acids. This CDR3 reads CASSLGQSGNTEASF. The CDR3 bases are TGTGCCAGCAGCTTGGGACAATCGGGGAACACTGAAGCTTCCTTT.

This sequence joins TRBV19 and TRBJ1-6, with D unclear. This CDR3 is 14 amino acids long. Deletions cut 6 bases from V and 0 bases from J, with 6 bases between. Germline CDR1 is LNHDA and CDR2 is SQIVND (reference sequence). The CDR3 coding sequence is TGTGCCAGTAGCTACAGCTCCTATAATTCACCCCTCCACTTT. Its translation: CASSYSSYNSPLHF.

As regards this clonotype: Possible read error: a much larger clone is one base away. The chain uses TRBV2 and TRBJ2-3; D is possibly TRBD1 (6 bases). The DNA end favors TRBJ1-5, so the J call may be wrong. The CDR3 runs 18 residues. Per germline, CDR1 SNHLY and CDR2 FYNNEI. The CDR3 loop reads CASKPGLAGGPPTDTQHF. The CDR3 region has the DNA TGTGCCAGCAAACCGGGACTAGCGGGGGGCCCTCCCACAGATACGCAGCATTTT.

Turning to this clonotype: The junction and the germline gene differ at one end; a read error may be behind it. This chain uses TRBV28 with TRBJ2-7; 7 bases are shared with TRBD2. The V gene's germline CDR1 is MDHEN and CDR2 SYDVKM. The CDR3 is made up of 15 amino acids. In nucleotides, the CDR3 is TGTACCAGCAGTTTTCCTGGGGCGGGAGATCCCGAGCAGTACTTC. Residues: CTSSFPGAGDPEQYF.

This clonotype was seen more than once but under ten times. In DNA form, the CDR3 reads TGTGCCAGCAGCTTGTTCGGGGGCTCGGGCTACGAGCAGTACTTC. This sequence encodes CASSLFGGSGYEQYF. The chain couples TRBV5-4 to TRBJ2-7; D is possibly TRBD1 or TRBD2 (6 bases each). V was shortened by 1 base and J by 3 bases, with 14 bases between the two germline ends. CDR3 length: 15 residues. Germline CDR1 is SGHNT and CDR2 is YYREEE (reference sequence).

This clonotype was counted a few times. The V and J genes are TRBV11-2 and TRBJ2-5, with 7 bases that match TRBD1. Germline CDR1 and CDR2: SGHAT and FQNNGV. This CDR3 spans 15 amino acids. V lost 4 bases, J lost 7 bases, and 12 bases stayed unmatched. The CDR3 here is CASSSPPTGAGTQYF. CDR3 coding DNA: TGTGCCAGCAGCTCACCGCCCACAGGGGCAGGGACCCAGTACTTC.

In this sample, this clonotype turned up many times. V gene TRBV13 combines with J gene TRBJ1-1, with 10 bases fitting TRBD1. From germline, CDR1 is PRHDT and CDR2 FYEKMQ (reference sequence). After removal of 0 bases from V and 5 bases from J, the junction contained 3 bases not matched to a gene. The CDR3 covers 15 residues. The CDR3 loop reads CASSLGTGGMTEAFF. Here the CDR3 DNA reads TGTGCCAGCAGCTTAGGGACAGGGGGCATGACTGAAGCTTTCTTT. Combining the CDR3 with reference TRBV13 and TRBJ1-1 gives the whole variable domain AAGVIQSPRHLIKEKRETATLKCYPIPRHDTVYWYQQGPGQDPQFLISFYEKMQSDKGSIPDRFSAQQFSDYHSELNMSSLELGDSALYFCASSLGTGGMTEAFFGQGTRLTVV.

A word on this clonotype: Since a much larger clone is just one base distant, this may be a read error. The chain employs TRBV5-4 and TRBJ2-3; TRBD1 or TRBD2 may be the D gene (5 bases each). This CDR3 comprises 15 residues. Germline CDR1 reads SGHNT; CDR2 reads YYREEE (reference sequence). The CDR3 spells CASSPAWGSGDMQYF. The DNA for the CDR3 is TGTGCCAGCAGCCCCGCATGGGGGAGCGGCGATATGCAGTATTTT.